This T cell receptor beta chain was sequenced during a study of T cells in Graves' hyperthyroidism and ophthalmopathy. This clonotype was recorded at least ten times. RNA transcripts were the template for amplifying TCR beta CDR3 regions. Primed by the HTBI set, a first-round RT-PCR was run on the TCR CDR3. TCRdb re-derived calls from the multiplex PCR reads in MiXCR, one entry per CDR3 protein. This repertoire shows under 350,000 distinct CDR3 sequences, 12% to 15% found once; its top ten account for 34%. V dropped 2 bases and J dropped 4 bases, with 6 bases sitting between them. The CDR3 is made up of 13 amino acids.

This receptor was taken from a woman in her 40s with Graves' ophthalmopathy. The chain joins TRBV12-3 or TRBV12-4 to TRBJ1-5; D not certain. Source material: blood. The CDR3 DNA reads as TGTGCCAGCAGTTTAATCGAGAATCAGCCCCAGCATTTT. Translated, it gives CASSLIENQPQHF.